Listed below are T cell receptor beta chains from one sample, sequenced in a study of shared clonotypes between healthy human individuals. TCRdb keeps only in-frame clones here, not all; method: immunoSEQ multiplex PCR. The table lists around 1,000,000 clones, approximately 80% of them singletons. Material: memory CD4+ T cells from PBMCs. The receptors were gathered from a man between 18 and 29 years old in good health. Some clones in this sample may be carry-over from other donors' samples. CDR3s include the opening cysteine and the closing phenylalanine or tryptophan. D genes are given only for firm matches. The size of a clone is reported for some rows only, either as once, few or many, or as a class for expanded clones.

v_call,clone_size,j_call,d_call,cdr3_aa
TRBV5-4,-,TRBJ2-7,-,CASSSSVEQYF
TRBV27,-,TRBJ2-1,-,CASSSPDLGHGEQFF
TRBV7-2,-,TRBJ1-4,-,CASSFRKGEKLFF
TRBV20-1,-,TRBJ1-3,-,CSASPGNTIYF
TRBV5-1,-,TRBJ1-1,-,CASSLTGDTEAFF
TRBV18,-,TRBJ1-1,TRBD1,CASSPSITGDTEAFF
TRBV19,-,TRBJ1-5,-,CASTPGLNNQPQHF
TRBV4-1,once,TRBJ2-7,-,CASSLDGAGDEQYF
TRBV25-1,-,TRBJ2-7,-,CASREGGTVSYEQYF
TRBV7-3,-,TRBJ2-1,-,CASSFQGHLGNNEQFF
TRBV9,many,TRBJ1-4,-,CASSPSGVPRNEKLFF
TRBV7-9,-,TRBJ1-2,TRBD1,CASSETRGQGGIDTGYTF
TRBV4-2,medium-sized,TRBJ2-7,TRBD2,CASSQDSSGYEQYF
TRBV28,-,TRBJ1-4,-,CASSFPLYGELFF
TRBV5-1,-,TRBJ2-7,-,CASSLFGSSGGEQYF
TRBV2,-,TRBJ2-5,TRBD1,CASSGTGRETQYF
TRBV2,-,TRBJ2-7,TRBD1,CAGRDRGYEQYF
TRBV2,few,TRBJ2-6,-,CASNSDPGNSGANVLTF
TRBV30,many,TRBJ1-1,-,CAWSQGNQNTEAFF
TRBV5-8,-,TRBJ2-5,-,CASAPKGLQETQYF
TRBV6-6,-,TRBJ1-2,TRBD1,CASSFGTDYGYTF
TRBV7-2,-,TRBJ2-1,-,CASSLGDSTEQFF
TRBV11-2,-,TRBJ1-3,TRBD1,CASSLEITGGLGNTIYF
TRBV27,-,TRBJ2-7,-,CASSAGRPSYEQYF
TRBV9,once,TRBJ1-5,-,CASSVVEGPGGNQPQHF
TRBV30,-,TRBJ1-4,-,CAWTYSSTNEKLFF
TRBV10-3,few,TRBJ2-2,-,CAISDRATGELFF
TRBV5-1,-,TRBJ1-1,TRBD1,CASSLVNRGLGGTKAFF
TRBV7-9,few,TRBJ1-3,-,CASNLGTTPGNTIYF
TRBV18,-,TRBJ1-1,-,CASSQGMNTEAFF
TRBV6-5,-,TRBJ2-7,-,CASSVTRKVGEQYF
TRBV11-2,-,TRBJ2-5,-,CASSLKGDRATQYF
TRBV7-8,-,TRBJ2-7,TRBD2,CASSLVEREFSYEQYF
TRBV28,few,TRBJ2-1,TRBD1,CASSSFGQEYNEQFF
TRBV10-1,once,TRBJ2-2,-,CASPRGDSGELFF
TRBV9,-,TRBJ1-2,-,CASTKDGGVRGYTF
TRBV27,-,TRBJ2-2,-,CASSLTRDGELFF
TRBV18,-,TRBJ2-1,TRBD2,CASSSSGAEDEQFF
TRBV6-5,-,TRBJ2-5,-,CASSARAPETQYF
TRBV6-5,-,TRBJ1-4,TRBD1,CASWTGNDEKLFF
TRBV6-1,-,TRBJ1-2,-,CASSERVGDGYTF
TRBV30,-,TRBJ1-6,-,CAWSGSGPLHF
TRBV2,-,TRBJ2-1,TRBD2,CASREVLAGYNEQFF
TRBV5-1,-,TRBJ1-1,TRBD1,CASRFSQTGDGAFF
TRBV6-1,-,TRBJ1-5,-,CASTTGLRQPQHF
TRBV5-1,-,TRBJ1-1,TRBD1,CASSWSTGDTEAFF
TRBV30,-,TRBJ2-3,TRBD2,CACMTSGRLYF
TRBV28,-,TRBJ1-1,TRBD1,CASSLTGGAGTEAFF
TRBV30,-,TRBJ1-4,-,CAWSVVVGEKLFF
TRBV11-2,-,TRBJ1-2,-,CASSPPGDITDGYTF
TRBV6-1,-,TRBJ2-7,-,CASSEARGVYEQYF
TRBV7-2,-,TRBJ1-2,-,CASKPPSGSYGYTF
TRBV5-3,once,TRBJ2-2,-,CARSLDIPNTGELFF